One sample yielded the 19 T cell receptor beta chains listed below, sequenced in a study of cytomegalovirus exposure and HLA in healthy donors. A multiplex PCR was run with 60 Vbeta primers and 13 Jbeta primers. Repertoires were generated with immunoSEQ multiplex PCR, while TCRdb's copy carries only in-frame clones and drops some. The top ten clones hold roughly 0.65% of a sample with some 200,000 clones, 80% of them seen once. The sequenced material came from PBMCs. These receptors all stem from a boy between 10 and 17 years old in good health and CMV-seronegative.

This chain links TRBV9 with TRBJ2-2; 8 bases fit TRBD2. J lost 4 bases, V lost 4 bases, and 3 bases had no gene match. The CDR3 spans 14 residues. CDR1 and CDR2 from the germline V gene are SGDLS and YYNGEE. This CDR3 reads CASSSGGGTGELFF. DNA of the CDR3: TGTGCCAGCAGCTCGGGGGGGGGCACCGGGGAGCTGTTTTTT.

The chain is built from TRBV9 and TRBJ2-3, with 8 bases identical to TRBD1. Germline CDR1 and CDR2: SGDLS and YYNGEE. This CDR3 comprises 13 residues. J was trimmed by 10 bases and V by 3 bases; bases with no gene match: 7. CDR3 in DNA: TGTGCCAGCAGCGCAAGGACAGGGTATGCGCAGTATTTT. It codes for CASSARTGYAQYF.

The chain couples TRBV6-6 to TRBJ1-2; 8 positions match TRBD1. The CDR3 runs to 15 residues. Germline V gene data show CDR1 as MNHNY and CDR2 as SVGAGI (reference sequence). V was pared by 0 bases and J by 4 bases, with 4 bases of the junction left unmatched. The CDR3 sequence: CASSYSPGQGYGYTF. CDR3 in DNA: TGTGCCAGCAGTTACTCGCCCGGACAGGGCTATGGCTACACCTTC.

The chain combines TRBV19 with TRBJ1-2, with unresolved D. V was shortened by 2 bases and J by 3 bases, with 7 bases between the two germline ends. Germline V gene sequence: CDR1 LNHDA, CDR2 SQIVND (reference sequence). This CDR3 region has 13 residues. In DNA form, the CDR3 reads TGTGCCAGTAGTATACGAGTTGACTATGGCTACACCTTC. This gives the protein CASSIRVDYGYTF.

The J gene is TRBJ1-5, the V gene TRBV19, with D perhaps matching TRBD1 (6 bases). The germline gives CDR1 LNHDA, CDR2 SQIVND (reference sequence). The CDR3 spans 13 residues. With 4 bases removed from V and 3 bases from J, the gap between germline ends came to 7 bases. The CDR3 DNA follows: TGTGCCAGTAGTAACAGGGTCAATCAGCCCCAGCATTTT. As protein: CASSNRVNQPQHF. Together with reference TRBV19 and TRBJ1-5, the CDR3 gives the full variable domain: DGGITQSPKYLFRKEGQNVTLSCEQNLNHDAMYWYRQDPGQGLRLIYYSQIVNDFQKGDIAEGYSVSREKKESFPLTVTSAQKNPTAFYLCASSNRVNQPQHFGDGTRLSIL.

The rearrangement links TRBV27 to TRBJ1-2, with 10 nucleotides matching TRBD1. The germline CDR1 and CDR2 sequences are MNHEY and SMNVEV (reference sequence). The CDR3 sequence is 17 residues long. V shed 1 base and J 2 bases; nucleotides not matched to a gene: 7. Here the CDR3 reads CASSLLGGTGENYGYTF. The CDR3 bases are TGTGCCAGCAGTTTATTAGGGGGGACAGGGGAGAACTATGGCTACACCTTC.

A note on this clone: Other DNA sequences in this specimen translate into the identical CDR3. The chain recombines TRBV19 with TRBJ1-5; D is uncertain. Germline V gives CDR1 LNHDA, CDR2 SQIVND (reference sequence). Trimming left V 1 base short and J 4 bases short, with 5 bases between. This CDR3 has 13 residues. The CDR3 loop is CASSIAGNQPQHF. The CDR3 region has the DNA TGTGCCAGTAGTATAGCAGGAAATCAGCCCCAGCATTTT.

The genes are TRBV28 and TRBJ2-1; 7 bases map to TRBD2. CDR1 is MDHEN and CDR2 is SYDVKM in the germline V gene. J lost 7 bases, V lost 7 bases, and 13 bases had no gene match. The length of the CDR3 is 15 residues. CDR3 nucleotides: TGTGCCAGCAACCACTTACGGGAGGATCTTAATGAGCAGTTCTTC. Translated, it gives CASNHLREDLNEQFF.

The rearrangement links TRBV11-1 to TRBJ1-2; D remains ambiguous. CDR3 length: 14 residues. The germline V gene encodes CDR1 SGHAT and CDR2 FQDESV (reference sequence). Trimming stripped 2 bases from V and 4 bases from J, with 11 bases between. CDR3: CASSLTGGPYGYTF. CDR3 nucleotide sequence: TGTGCCAGCAGCTTAACGGGAGGGCCCTATGGCTACACCTTC.

The CDR3 DNA follows: TGTGCCAGTAGGTGGCGTGGACAGTCCCAGCCCCAGCATTTT. Translated, it gives CASRWRGQSQPQHF. V usage is TRBV19 and J usage is TRBJ1-5; perhaps TRBD1 as D (6 bases). The CDR3 sequence is 14 residues long. Germline CDR1 LNHDA, CDR2 SQIVND (reference sequence). Trimming left V 6 bases short and J 7 bases short, with 16 bases between.

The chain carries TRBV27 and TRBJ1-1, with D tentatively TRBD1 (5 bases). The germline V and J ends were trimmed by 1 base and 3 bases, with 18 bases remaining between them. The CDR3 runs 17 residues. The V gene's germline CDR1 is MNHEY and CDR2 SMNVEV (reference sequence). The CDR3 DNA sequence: TGTGCCAGCAGTTTATTCCCCTGGACAAGACGGGACACTGAAGCTTTCTTT. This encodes CASSLFPWTRRDTEAFF.

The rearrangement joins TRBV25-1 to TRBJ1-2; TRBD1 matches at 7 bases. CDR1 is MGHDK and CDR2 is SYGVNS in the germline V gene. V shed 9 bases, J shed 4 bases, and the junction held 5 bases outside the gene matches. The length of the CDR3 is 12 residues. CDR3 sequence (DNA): TGTGCCAGTGCGGGACAGTCCTATGGCTACACCTTC. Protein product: CASAGQSYGYTF.

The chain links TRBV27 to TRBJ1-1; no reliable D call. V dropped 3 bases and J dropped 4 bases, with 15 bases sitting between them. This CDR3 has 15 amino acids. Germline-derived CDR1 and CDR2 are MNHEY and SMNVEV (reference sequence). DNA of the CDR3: TGTGCCAGCAGTTTGAGTCTGGGCGGGAGCACTGAAGCTTTCTTT. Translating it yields CASSLSLGGSTEAFF.

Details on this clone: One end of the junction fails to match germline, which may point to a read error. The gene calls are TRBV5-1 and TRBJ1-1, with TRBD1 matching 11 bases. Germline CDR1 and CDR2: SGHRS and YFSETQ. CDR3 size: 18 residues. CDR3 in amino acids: CASGFHGTGGSLNTEAFF. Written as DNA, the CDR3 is TGCGCCAGCGGCTTCCACGGGACAGGGGGATCCCTGAACACTGAAGCTTTCTTT.

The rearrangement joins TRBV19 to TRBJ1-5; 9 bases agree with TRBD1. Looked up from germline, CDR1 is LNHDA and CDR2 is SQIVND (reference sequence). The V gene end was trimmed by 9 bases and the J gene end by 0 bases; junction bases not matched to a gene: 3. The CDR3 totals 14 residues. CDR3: CASRDRASNQPQHF. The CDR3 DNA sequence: TGTGCCAGCCGGGACAGGGCTAGCAATCAGCCCCAGCATTTT.

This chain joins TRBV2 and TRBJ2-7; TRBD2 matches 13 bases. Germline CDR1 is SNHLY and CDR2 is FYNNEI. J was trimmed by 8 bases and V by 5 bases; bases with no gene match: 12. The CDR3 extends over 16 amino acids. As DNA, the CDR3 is TGTGCCAGCAGTACTAGCGGGAGGGTGAGACCTACGCAGCAGTACTTC. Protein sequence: CASSTSGRVRPTQQYF. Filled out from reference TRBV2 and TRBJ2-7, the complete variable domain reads EPEVTQTPSHQVTQMGQEVILRCVPISNHLYFYWYRQILGQKVEFLVSFYNNEISEKSEIFDDQFSVERPDGSNFTLKIRSTKLEDSAMYFCASSTSGRVRPTQQYFGPGTRLTVT.

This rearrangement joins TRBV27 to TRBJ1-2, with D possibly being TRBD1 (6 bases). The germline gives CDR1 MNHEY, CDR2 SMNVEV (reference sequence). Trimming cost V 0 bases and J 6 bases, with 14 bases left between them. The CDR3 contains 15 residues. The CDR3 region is CASSLSIWPGDGYTF. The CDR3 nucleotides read TGTGCCAGCAGTTTATCGATTTGGCCAGGGGATGGCTACACCTTC.

The CDR3 sequence: CASRTSMGGAYEQYF. In nucleotides, the CDR3 is TGTGCTAGTAGGACTTCTATGGGGGGGGCCTACGAGCAGTACTTC. This chain joins TRBV12-5 and TRBJ2-7; 7 nucleotides line up with TRBD2. The CDR3 runs to 15 residues. CDR1 is LGHNT, CDR2 FRNRAP, per germline. The V and J ends lost 8 bases and 2 bases, in that order; junction bases with no gene match: 12.

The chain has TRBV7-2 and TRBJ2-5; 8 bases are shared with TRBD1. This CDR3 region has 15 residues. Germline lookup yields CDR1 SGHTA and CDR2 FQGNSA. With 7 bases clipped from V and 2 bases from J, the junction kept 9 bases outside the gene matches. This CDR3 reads CASTKGTGSQETQYF. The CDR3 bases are TGTGCCAGCACTAAAGGGACAGGTTCTCAAGAGACCCAGTACTTC. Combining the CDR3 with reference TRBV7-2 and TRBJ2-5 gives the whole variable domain GAGVSQSPSNKVTEKGKDVELRCDPISGHTALYWYRQSLGQGLEFLIYFQGNSAPDKSGLPSDRFSAERTGGSVSTLTIQRTQQEDSAVYLCASTKGTGSQETQYFGPGTRLLVL.